Shown below are 3 T cell receptor beta chains from a single sample sequenced in a study of metastatic and nonmetastatic thyroid tumors. TCRdb re-clonotyped the PCR reads through MiXCR. The table shows 30,000 to 35,000 clones, with about 30% occurring only once. Patients had received no treatment of any kind before thyroid surgery. The source material was blood. The receptor source for this set is a female donor with papillary thyroid cancer or a benign thyroid nodule (not recorded which). Some clones in this sample may be carry-over from other donors' samples.

The chain recombines TRBV30 with TRBJ2-6, with 8 bases lining up with TRBD1. The V segment lost 5 bases and the J segment 3 bases; nucleotides outside the gene matches: 0. The germline V gene has CDR1 GTSNPN and CDR2 SVGIG (reference sequence). The CDR3 length is 13 residues. For the CDR3, the DNA is TGTGCCTGGGGACAGGGTGGGGCCAACGTCCTGACTTTC. Translated, it gives CAWGQGGANVLTF.

This clone appeared many times. The CDR3 loop reads CASYQMADTQYF. The CDR3, as DNA: TGTGCCAGCTATCAGATGGCAGATACGCAGTATTTT. The chain carries TRBV27 and TRBJ2-3; D call uncertain. The V gene lost 8 bases and the J gene lost 4 bases, with 10 bases spanning the gap. Per germline, CDR1 MNHEY and CDR2 SMNVEV (reference sequence). The CDR3 runs 12 residues.

At least ten counts were recorded for this clone. The chain links TRBV27 to TRBJ1-5, with TRBD1 identical over 7 bases. Germline V gives CDR1 MNHEY, CDR2 SMNVEV (reference sequence). The ends lost 6 bases at V and 7 bases at J; junction bases unmatched: 6. The CDR3 loop spans 13 amino acids. CDR3 amino acids: CASRPTGDQPQHF. CDR3 coding DNA: TGTGCCAGCAGGCCCACAGGGGACCAGCCCCAGCATTTT.